This is a list of T cell receptor beta chains from one sample in a study of blood T cell repertoires in COVID-19. TCRdb's copy holds only in-frame clones and misses some; the assay was immunoSEQ multiplex PCR. The data contain 100,000 to 120,000 clones, 81% of them singletons. Sequenced sample: peripheral blood. Receptors originate from a middle-aged man with acute or convalescent COVID-19. Both conserved end residues are part of each CDR3. D genes are given only for firm matches. Where a row states a size, it is once, few, many or the class of an expanded clone; other rows omit it.

>few|TRBJ1-6|TRBV14|.
TGTGCCAGCAGTCCCGGGATACCCAATTCACCCCTCCACTTT
CASSPGIPNSPLHF
>.|TRBJ2-2|TRBV4-2|.
TGTGCCAGCAGCCCCCGGGTCCAGGGAAACACCGGGGAGCTGTTTTTT
CASSPRVQGNTGELFF
>.|TRBJ1-6|TRBV11-2|TRBD1
TGTGCCAGCAGCAGAGTTGGGACAGGGGGCTTTAATTCACCCCTCCACTTT
CASSRVGTGGFNSPLHF
>.|TRBJ2-1|TRBV7-3|.
TGTGCCAGCAGCTTATGGGCGGGCCCGTACAATGAGCAGTTCTTC
CASSLWAGPYNEQFF
>.|TRBJ1-1|TRBV10-3|.
TGTGCCACTACACCGGGAACCATGAACACTGAAGCTTTCTTT
CATTPGTMNTEAFF
>.|TRBJ2-1|TRBV2|TRBD1
TGTGCCAGCGGACGAGACAGGGCGGTCAATGAGCAGTTCTTC
CASGRDRAVNEQFF
>few|TRBJ1-1|TRBV11-2|.
TGTGCCAGCAGCTTAGTAGGTGGGCAGACTGAAGCTTTCTTT
CASSLVGGQTEAFF
>.|TRBJ1-4|TRBV3-1/TRBV3-2|TRBD1
TGTGCCAGCAGCCAACGGACAGGGGTCGAAAAACTGTTTTTT
CASSQRTGVEKLFF
>.|TRBJ2-5|TRBV6-5|.
TGTGCCAGCAGTTACTCAGACAGGGCGGGGGAGACCCAGTACTTC
CASSYSDRAGETQYF
>.|TRBJ1-2|TRBV30|.
TGTGCCTGGAGTGTCCCCAGGGCCACACTTGGCTACACCTTC
CAWSVPRATLGYTF
>.|TRBJ2-1|TRBV6-5|.
TGTGCCAGCAGCTCTGAAGGCCGGGACAATGAGCAGTTCTTC
CASSSEGRDNEQFF
>.|TRBJ1-2|TRBV19|.
TGTGCCAGTTCCTTTGGAGGGACTAATAACTATGGCTACACCTTC
CASSFGGTNNYGYTF
>.|TRBJ1-4|TRBV5-6|TRBD1
TGTGCCAGCAGCTGGGGGACAGGGAACGGAGAAAAACTGTTTTTT
CASSWGTGNGEKLFF
>once|TRBJ2-5|TRBV2|.
TGTGCCAGCAGAACTAGCATGGGAGAGACCCAGTACTTC
CASRTSMGETQYF
>.|TRBJ2-5|TRBV11-2|TRBD2
TGTGCCAGCACTCCCGCTTATGGTACGGGGGGGCAAGAGACCCAGTACTTC
CASTPAYGTGGQETQYF
>.|TRBJ2-3|TRBV24-1|.
TGTGCCACCAGTGATTTGAACAGGGCGGATACGCAGTATTTT
CATSDLNRADTQYF
>.|TRBJ2-1|TRBV7-3|TRBD1
TGTGCCAGCAGCCAAGACAGGGGCCCCTACAATGAGCAGTTCTTC
CASSQDRGPYNEQFF
>.|TRBJ1-3|TRBV6-5|.
TGTGCCAGCAGTTACGAGGGTACTGGAAACACCATATATTTT
CASSYEGTGNTIYF
>.|TRBJ2-1|TRBV3-1/TRBV3-2|TRBD2
TGTGCCAGCAGCCGGGCGGGGGTCGGGAATGAGCAGTTCTTC
CASSRAGVGNEQFF
>once|TRBJ1-1|TRBV9|.
TGTGCCAGCAGCGTAGGGGGGCAGATGAACACTGAAGCTTTCTTT
CASSVGGQMNTEAFF
>.|TRBJ2-7|TRBV5-8|TRBD1
TGTGCCAGCAGCGTGACAGGGATTAAATCCTACGAGCAGTACTTC
CASSVTGIKSYEQYF
>few|TRBJ2-1|TRBV5-6|.
TGTGCCAGCAGCCGAGGGCACAATGAGCAGTTCTTC
CASSRGHNEQFF